This is a list of T cell receptor beta chains from one sample in a study of blood T cell repertoires in COVID-19. The table came from immunoSEQ multiplex PCR; TCRdb's copy has only in-frame clones and leaves some out. Of 45,000 to 50,000 clones in the sample, nearly 85% are singletons; the top ten hold approximately 8%. Material for sequencing was peripheral blood. These receptor sequences come from a man at least 80 years old in a cohort sampled during active COVID-19. CDR3s include the opening cysteine and the closing phenylalanine or tryptophan. A D gene is named only where the DNA matches it firmly. Clone size, where shown, is once, few, many, or a class for clones that have expanded.

V: TRBV28
D: .
J: TRBJ1-5
length: 14
size: .
CDR3: CASSLGGNRQPQHF
DNA: TGTGCCAGCAGTTTGGGGGGGAACCGTCAGCCCCAGCATTTT

V: TRBV20-1
D: .
J: TRBJ2-1
length: 10
size: .
CDR3: CSARIQEQFF
DNA: TGCAGTGCTAGAATTCAAGAGCAGTTCTTC

V: TRBV15
D: TRBD1
J: TRBJ2-2
length: 16
size: .
CDR3: CATSRAGTGGTGELFF
DNA: TGTGCCACCAGCAGAGCCGGGACAGGGGGAACCGGGGAGCTGTTTTTT

V: TRBV28
D: TRBD1
J: TRBJ1-2
length: 14
size: few
CDR3: CASSLTDRASGYTF
DNA: TGTGCCAGCAGTTTAACCGACAGGGCGTCTGGCTACACCTTC

V: TRBV12-3/TRBV12-4
D: TRBD1
J: TRBJ2-5
length: 13
size: .
CDR3: CASSGTGAETQYF
DNA: TGTGCCAGCAGTGGGACAGGGGCAGAGACCCAGTACTTC

V: TRBV28
D: TRBD1
J: TRBJ1-1
length: 19
size: .
CDR3: CASSLGGPWVSGQSSEAFF
DNA: TGTGCCAGCAGTTTAGGAGGCCCCTGGGTTTCGGGACAGTCCTCTGAAGCTTTCTTT

V: TRBV9
D: .
J: TRBJ1-3
length: 16
size: once
CDR3: CASSVATGGTGGTIYF
DNA: TGTGCCAGCAGCGTAGCGACGGGGGGGACTGGTGGCACCATATATTTT

V: TRBV7-3
D: .
J: TRBJ1-1
length: 16
size: .
CDR3: CASSLTPNLGNTEAFF
DNA: TGTGCCAGCAGCTTAACACCCAACCTCGGGAACACTGAAGCTTTCTTT

V: TRBV4-3
D: .
J: TRBJ1-1
length: 14
size: few
CDR3: CASSQDRIRREAFF
DNA: TGCGCCAGCAGCCAAGATAGGATTCGGAGGGAAGCTTTCTTT

V: TRBV19
D: TRBD1
J: TRBJ2-1
length: 14
size: .
CDR3: CASSIRGSYNEQFF
DNA: TGTGCCAGTAGTATCAGGGGGTCCTACAATGAGCAGTTCTTC

V: TRBV9
D: TRBD1
J: TRBJ1-1
length: 17
size: few
CDR3: CASSVAFTGGADTEAFF
DNA: TGTGCCAGCAGCGTAGCTTTCACAGGGGGCGCCGACACTGAAGCTTTCTTT

V: TRBV7-7
D: .
J: TRBJ2-5
length: 15
size: .
CDR3: CASSLGAGVEETQYF
DNA: TGTGCTAGCAGCTTAGGAGCAGGGGTAGAAGAGACCCAGTACTTC

V: TRBV10-3
D: .
J: TRBJ1-5
length: 14
size: few
CDR3: CAISQDTSNQPQHF
DNA: TGTGCCATCAGTCAGGACACTAGCAATCAGCCCCAGCATTTT

V: TRBV9
D: TRBD1
J: TRBJ1-1
length: 14
size: .
CDR3: CASSVVAGGTEAFF
DNA: TGTGCCAGCAGCGTAGTGGCAGGGGGAACTGAAGCTTTCTTT

V: TRBV3-1/TRBV3-2
D: .
J: TRBJ1-5
length: 14
size: .
CDR3: CASSQGDSNWPQHF
DNA: TGTGCCAGCAGCCAAGGGGACTCGAATTGGCCCCAGCATTTT

V: TRBV5-1
D: .
J: TRBJ2-3
length: 14
size: .
CDR3: CASRLETGFDTQYF
DNA: TGCGCCAGCAGGCTTGAAACAGGGTTCGATACGCAGTATTTT

V: TRBV19
D: .
J: TRBJ2-1
length: 12
size: .
CDR3: CASSRRAGEQFF
DNA: TGTGCCAGTAGTAGGCGGGCGGGTGAGCAGTTCTTC

V: TRBV7-9
D: .
J: TRBJ1-2
length: 15
size: .
CDR3: CASSFTGEEGGGYTF
DNA: TGTGCCAGCAGCTTCACGGGGGAGGAGGGTGGTGGCTACACCTTC

V: TRBV2
D: .
J: TRBJ1-1
length: 14
size: .
CDR3: CASVQGQGNTEAFF
DNA: TGTGCCAGCGTTCAGGGACAAGGGAACACTGAAGCTTTCTTT

V: TRBV2
D: .
J: TRBJ1-6
length: 13
size: .
CDR3: CASSEARNSPLHF
DNA: TGTGCCAGCAGTGAAGCCAGGAATTCACCCCTCCACTTT

V: TRBV12-3/TRBV12-4
D: TRBD2
J: TRBJ2-2
length: 12
size: .
CDR3: CAAGGRTGELFF
DNA: TGTGCCGCGGGGGGGCGGACCGGGGAGCTGTTTTTT

V: TRBV7-9
D: TRBD2
J: TRBJ2-1
length: 15
size: .
CDR3: CASSLGLAANNEQFF
DNA: TGTGCCAGCAGCTTAGGGCTAGCGGCAAACAATGAGCAGTTCTTC

V: TRBV9
D: TRBD1
J: TRBJ1-2
length: 13
size: .
CDR3: CASRTGDGAGYTF
DNA: TGTGCCAGCAGGACAGGGGATGGAGCCGGCTACACCTTC

V: TRBV30
D: .
J: TRBJ2-2
length: 13
size: .
CDR3: CAWRRGLTGELFF
DNA: TGTGCCTGGAGGCGGGGGCTAACGGGGGAGCTGTTTTTT

V: TRBV7-9
D: .
J: TRBJ1-2
length: 15
size: once
CDR3: CASSYGRGEGYGYTF
DNA: TGTGCCAGCAGCTACGGCCGCGGGGAGGGCTATGGCTACACCTTC

V: TRBV18
D: .
J: TRBJ2-3
length: 17
size: .
CDR3: CASSPRTLRGNTDTQYF
DNA: TGTGCCAGCTCCCCCAGGACCCTACGGGGGAACACAGATACGCAGTATTTT

V: TRBV5-5
D: .
J: TRBJ1-1
length: 15
size: .
CDR3: CASSLVRALNTEAFF
DNA: TGTGCCAGCAGCTTGGTAAGAGCCCTCAACACTGAAGCTTTCTTT

V: TRBV19
D: TRBD1
J: TRBJ1-2
length: 14
size: .
CDR3: CASSVRTGEFGYTF
DNA: TGTGCCAGTAGTGTAAGGACAGGGGAGTTCGGCTACACCTTC

V: TRBV5-1
D: TRBD1
J: TRBJ2-2
length: 16
size: .
CDR3: CASSTSQGANTGELFF
DNA: TGCGCCAGCAGTACTTCCCAGGGGGCTAACACCGGGGAGCTGTTTTTT

V: TRBV30
D: .
J: TRBJ1-1
length: 14
size: .
CDR3: CAWSDLTVNTEAFF
DNA: TGTGCCTGGAGTGACTTGACAGTGAACACTGAAGCTTTCTTT